This TCR beta chain originates from a study of PD-L1 blockade in urothelial cancer (dated by TCRdb to 2015 to 2018). With regard to the full study: All patients started therapy in about 2014 and received atezolizumab 1,200 mg intravenously every 3 weeks. A median of roughly 140,000 T cells and 83,000 or so unique TCRs was obtained from blood samples, and a median clonality of roughly 0.08 was observed. Pretreatment tumor samples, along with matched peripheral blood collected serially before and after atezolizumab treatment, underwent TCR sequencing. Durable clinical benefit meant progression-free survival longer than 6 months, and TCR features were also tested against progression-free and overall survival. About nine tenths of the roughly 29 patients were identified as males with urothelial cancer of bladder origin, and a prior smoking history was reported by 18 of 29 patients. An ECOG performance status of 0 or 1 was recorded for the patients, and 0 to 3 prior chemotherapy regimens had been received by the patients. An exploratory multi-omic analysis was conducted of the somatic, immune and clinical correlates of response to PD-L1 blockade with atezolizumab in urothelial cancer. Blood samples were analyzed at 3 weeks after treatment start (second dose) and at 6 weeks after treatment start. In the same patients who had TCR sequencing, pretreatment tumors also underwent whole exome sequencing and RNA sequencing. Durable clinical benefit was achieved by nine patients but not by the remaining 20. Pretreatment blood TCR-seq was available for 27 to 30 patients, at least one posttreatment blood collection was obtained for some 25 patients, and tumor TCR-seq was available for some 25 patients. The investigation overall reported the following: A pretreatment peripheral blood TCR clonality below the median was linked to improved progression-free and overall survival. Patients with durable benefit showed greater expansion of tumor-associated TCR clones in peripheral blood 3 weeks after starting treatment (n of about 20, p = 0.022). Because of the small sample size (n ≈ 29) and the many exploratory analyses performed, the results are intended to be regarded as hypothesis-generating.

The CDR3, cysteine through phenylalanine, is 17 amino acids long. Kept here is only the CDR3 DNA, which spans 51 bases and is read in frame from base 1. The trim is 1 base for V and 4 bases for J, with a gap of 17 bases between the germline ends. The germline V gene encodes CDR1 MGHRA and CDR2 YSYEKL. Each PCR received spiked-in synthetic TCR analog templates so that absolute template abundance could be estimated from read counts. The immunoSEQ assay used bias-controlled V and J gene primers to amplify TCRbeta CDR3 regions from genomic DNA. Sequencing of rearranged TCRbeta segments was performed at approximately 20X coverage. Per the source publication's procedure: Sequencing errors were corrected by clustering, and CDR3s were annotated against IMGT so that V, D and J genes could be assigned. Downstream analyses used only productive TCRbeta rearrangements, leaving out any out-of-frame or stop-codon sequences. Clonality was computed as one minus Shannon entropy normalized by the log of the number of unique productive sequences. Fisher's exact test with Benjamini-Hochberg correction, using a cutoff of adjusted p below 0.01, was how clones that differed between time points or between blood and tumor were identified. This immuneACCESS table, as held by TCRdb, lists in-frame sequences with V and J called but not all clones. Of the missing ones, under half trace to an unresolved V gene in checked studies; the others have no known cause. V, J and clone size derive from that table, while D and trimming were established from the DNA sequence. Here the sample has roughly 52,000 clones; approximately 85% occur a single time. 10% of the sample is held by the ten biggest clonotypes.

A word on this clone: Its antigen target is currently unknown. The sample holds no much larger clone one base away, and base qualities are not on file.

The sample's time point label, in plain terms: pretreatment peripheral blood. The cohort comprised 29 patients with locally advanced or metastatic urothelial carcinoma treated at Memorial Sloan Kettering on a trial protocol. Peripheral blood mononuclear cells were collected from each patient pretreatment and during treatment, giving between 1 and 8 total time points per patient. The Qiagen DNeasy Blood extraction kit was used to purify genomic DNA from total PBMCs and tumor samples. PBMCs were collected pretreatment and during treatment and were isolated and stored as previously described. This receptor was taken from a man in his 70s with urothelial cancer. The chain couples TRBV4-1 to TRBJ2-1; TRBD2 is possibly the D segment (6 matching bases). The material was PBMCs, obtained around atezolizumab (anti-PD-L1) treatment. The CDR3 protein: CASSQGPAHGSYNEQFF. The bases read TGCGCCAGCAGCCAAGGACCCGCTCACGGGAGTTACAATGAGCAGTTCTTC.